Below, 21 T cell receptor beta chains from the same sample are listed, as sequenced in a study of shared clonotypes between healthy human individuals. Sequencing was performed with immunoSEQ multiplex PCR; in TCRdb, only in-frame clones are kept and a portion is missing. Of a few million clones detected, roughly 93% appear once; the ten largest clones hold under 0.45%. Sample: naive CD4+ T cells from PBMCs. Indicated subset: CD45RA+ positively selected. The source is a man between 18 and 35 years old in good health. Some clones in this sample may be carry-over from other donors' samples.

The chain joins TRBV10-2 to TRBJ2-7; 9 bases match TRBD1. Germline CDR1 is WSHSY and CDR2 is SAAADI. V was pared by 6 bases and J by 5 bases, with 8 bases of the junction left unmatched. This CDR3 spans 14 amino acids. The CDR3 protein is CASRGGTGTHEQYF. In nucleotides, the CDR3 is TGCGCCAGCAGGGGGGGGACAGGGACGCACGAGCAGTACTTC.

The genes are TRBV28 and TRBJ1-4; D is perhaps TRBD1 (6 bases). CDR3 length: 16 residues. Per germline, CDR1 MDHEN and CDR2 SYDVKM. Between the trimmed V and J ends, which lost 5 bases and 6 bases, there was a span of 19 bases. The CDR3 sequence: CASSPKGDWGDEKLFF. The CDR3 DNA reads TGTGCCAGCAGTCCAAAGGGGGATTGGGGGGATGAAAAACTGTTTTTT.

This chain joins TRBV29-1 and TRBJ2-1, with a possible D match to TRBD1 (6 bases). V was cut by 7 bases and J by 8 bases, with 15 bases left in between. The CDR3 length is 12 residues. Germline V gene sequence: CDR1 SQVTM, CDR2 ANQGSEA. CDR3 loop: CSARTASYEQFF. The CDR3 region has the DNA TGCAGCGCGAGGACAGCTTCTTATGAGCAGTTCTTC.

This clone is a singleton in its sample. Other DNA sequences in the sample encode the same CDR3. The chain joins TRBV28 to TRBJ2-1; TRBD2 agrees at 10 bases. CDR1 and CDR2 (germline): MDHEN, SYDVKM. The CDR3 runs to 15 residues. Unmatched junction bases numbered 1, after V lost 5 bases and J lost 0 bases. The CDR3 protein is CASSPSGSSYNEQFF. CDR3 DNA: TGTGCCAGCAGTCCTAGCGGGAGCTCCTACAATGAGCAGTTCTTC.

This chain uses TRBV15 with TRBJ2-7, with 13 bases matching TRBD2. This CDR3 has 16 amino acids. Germline assignment: CDR1 LNHNV and CDR2 YYDKDF (reference sequence). V shed 6 bases and J 5 bases; nucleotides not matched to a gene: 10. Here the CDR3 DNA reads TGTGCCACCAGTAGGAGACTAGCGGGAGGAGTAGACGAGCAGTACTTC. Translating it yields CATSRRLAGGVDEQYF.

CDR3 nucleotides: TGTGCCAGCAGTGGGGACAGGGCGGCGAACACTGAAGCTTTCTTT. As protein: CASSGDRAANTEAFF. The chain carries TRBV2 and TRBJ1-1; TRBD1 aligns across 9 bases. V was pared by 4 bases and J by 1 base, with 4 bases of the junction left unmatched. Germline V CDR1 and CDR2: SNHLY, FYNNEI. This CDR3 region has 15 residues.

The chain is built from TRBV19 and TRBJ2-4, with 8 bases lining up with TRBD1. CDR1 and CDR2 from the germline V gene are LNHDA and SQIVND (reference sequence). Germline trimming cut 10 bases from V and 2 bases from J; bases unmatched to any gene: 13. The CDR3 totals 16 residues. In nucleotides, the CDR3 is TGTGCCACCGGGGACAGGACCTTTGGATCCAAAAACATTCAGTACTTC. Translating it yields CATGDRTFGSKNIQYF.

Concerning this clone: Relative to the germline gene, one junction end is altered; a read error may explain this. The chain couples TRBV6-1 to TRBJ2-3, with D maybe TRBD1 (5 bases). The CDR3 runs 14 residues. CDR1 and CDR2 from the germline V gene are MNHNS and SASEGT. The CDR3 DNA reads TGTGCCAGCAGGGAAGGGGCGCTTACGGATACGCAGTATTTT. This sequence encodes CASREGALTDTQYF.

This sequence joins TRBV28 and TRBJ1-2, with D possibly matching TRBD1 (5 bases). Trimming left V 6 bases short and J 2 bases short, with 10 bases between. CDR1 and CDR2 (germline): MDHEN, SYDVKM. The length of the CDR3 is 13 residues. CDR3 in amino acids: CASRRDLNYGYTF. The CDR3 DNA reads TGTGCCAGCAGGAGGGACCTGAACTATGGCTACACCTTC.

The V call is TRBV19, the J call TRBJ2-5, with TRBD1 as a possible D gene (6 bases). V was cut by 5 bases and J by 1 base, with 11 bases left in between. The length of the CDR3 is 14 residues. Germline CDR1 LNHDA, CDR2 SQIVND (reference sequence). In DNA form, the CDR3 reads TGTGCCAGTAGTCAAGGACAGATCCAAGAGACCCAGTACTTC. It is translated as CASSQGQIQETQYF.

The count of this clone is one. The chain recombines TRBV5-1 with TRBJ2-7; D tentatively reads TRBD1 or TRBD2 (5 bases each). CDR1 and CDR2 from the germline V gene are SGHRS and YFSETQ. This CDR3 has 12 amino acids. The ends were cut back, 5 bases at V and 2 bases at J, with 8 bases in the middle. The CDR3 region has the DNA TGCGCCAGCAGGGGGGACGCCTACGAGCAGTACTTC. This encodes CASRGDAYEQYF.

The rearrangement joins TRBV6-1 to TRBJ2-7, with 14 bases aligning to TRBD2. V lost 7 bases and J lost 6; bases outside the gene matches: 8. In germline, CDR1 is MNHNS, CDR2 SASEGT. This CDR3 is built from 15 residues. In DNA, the CDR3 is TGTGCCAGCAAGCTAGGACTAGCGGGAGGCGGCGAGCAGTACTTC. It encodes CASKLGLAGGGEQYF.

The chain is built from TRBV9 and TRBJ2-3; possibly TRBD2 for D (6 bases). With 2 bases removed from V and 0 bases from J, the gap between germline ends came to 16 bases. CDR1 and CDR2 (germline): SGDLS, YYNGEE. This CDR3 spans 17 amino acids. The CDR3: CASSVRSGDGSTDTQYF. The CDR3 nucleotides read TGTGCCAGCAGCGTCAGATCGGGGGACGGGAGCACAGATACGCAGTATTTT.

The CDR3 nucleotides are TGTGCCGTACCTCGACTAGCGGGGGCCCTCTCCTACAATGAGCAGTTCTTC. Translating it yields CAVPRLAGALSYNEQFF. The rearrangement joins TRBV30 to TRBJ2-1; 12 bases match TRBD2. J was trimmed by 0 bases and V by 8 bases; bases with no gene match: 11. The CDR3 loop spans 17 amino acids. The germline V gene has CDR1 GTSNPN and CDR2 SVGIG (reference sequence).

This chain connects TRBV2 to TRBJ1-1, with D hard to call. Trimming pared 5 bases from V and 1 base from J, leaving 5 bases between. Germline V lookup: CDR1 SNHLY, CDR2 FYNNEI. The CDR3 is 12 residues long. The CDR3 sequence: CASSRKNTEAFF. The DNA of the CDR3 is TGTGCCAGCAGTAGGAAGAACACTGAAGCTTTCTTT.

This sequence joins TRBV25-1 and TRBJ2-2; maybe TRBD1 (5 bases). Trimming cost V 10 bases and J 6 bases, with 9 bases left between them. The germline gives CDR1 MGHDK, CDR2 SYGVNS. The CDR3 has 11 residues. In nucleotides, the CDR3 is TGTGCCACCGCCAGGGCCGGGGAGCTGTTTTTT. Encoded protein: CATARAGELFF.

This sequence joins TRBV28 and TRBJ1-2, with D maybe TRBD1 (5 bases). The V gene's germline CDR1 is MDHEN and CDR2 SYDVKM. V dropped 2 bases and J dropped 7 bases, with 11 bases sitting between them. This CDR3 is built from 13 residues. The CDR3 nucleotides are TGTGCCAGCAGTTTAGTGGGGGGAGTTGGCTACACCTTC. Protein sequence: CASSLVGGVGYTF.

V usage is TRBV9 and J usage is TRBJ2-7, with D uncertain. The CDR3 covers 15 residues. From germline, CDR1 is SGDLS and CDR2 YYNGEE. V lost 3 bases to trimming and J lost 0 bases, with 13 bases between them. The CDR3 DNA is TGTGCCAGCAGCGCGTCAGGATCCGGCTCCTACGAGCAGTACTTC. It is translated as CASSASGSGSYEQYF.

The V gene is TRBV5-4, the J gene TRBJ2-3; no reliable D call. Trimming shortened V by 0 bases and J by 3 bases, and 5 bases separated the two germline ends. Germline-derived CDR1 and CDR2 are SGHNT and YYREEE (reference sequence). The CDR3 extends over 13 amino acids. The CDR3 DNA is TGTGCCAGCAGCTTGGGTCCGACAGATACGCAGTATTTT. Translating it yields CASSLGPTDTQYF.

This clone showed up just once. V and J are TRBV6-1 and TRBJ1-2; tentative D call: TRBD1 (6 bases). Germline V CDR1 and CDR2: MNHNS, SASEGT. The length of the CDR3 is 15 residues. V was trimmed by 6 bases and J by 2 bases, leaving 16 bases between them. CDR3 residues: CASRTNQGLNYGYTF. DNA of the CDR3: TGTGCCAGCAGGACCAACCAGGGGCTGAACTATGGCTACACCTTC.

The chain combines TRBV7-6 with TRBJ1-4; D is possibly TRBD1 (5 bases). CDR1 and CDR2 from the germline V gene are SGHVS and FNYEAQ. The V end lost 3 bases, the J end lost 0 bases, and 5 bases lay between the germline ends. The CDR3 length is 14 residues. The CDR3: CASSLGATNEKLFF. As DNA, the CDR3 is TGTGCCAGCAGCTTGGGGGCAACTAATGAAAAACTGTTTTTT.